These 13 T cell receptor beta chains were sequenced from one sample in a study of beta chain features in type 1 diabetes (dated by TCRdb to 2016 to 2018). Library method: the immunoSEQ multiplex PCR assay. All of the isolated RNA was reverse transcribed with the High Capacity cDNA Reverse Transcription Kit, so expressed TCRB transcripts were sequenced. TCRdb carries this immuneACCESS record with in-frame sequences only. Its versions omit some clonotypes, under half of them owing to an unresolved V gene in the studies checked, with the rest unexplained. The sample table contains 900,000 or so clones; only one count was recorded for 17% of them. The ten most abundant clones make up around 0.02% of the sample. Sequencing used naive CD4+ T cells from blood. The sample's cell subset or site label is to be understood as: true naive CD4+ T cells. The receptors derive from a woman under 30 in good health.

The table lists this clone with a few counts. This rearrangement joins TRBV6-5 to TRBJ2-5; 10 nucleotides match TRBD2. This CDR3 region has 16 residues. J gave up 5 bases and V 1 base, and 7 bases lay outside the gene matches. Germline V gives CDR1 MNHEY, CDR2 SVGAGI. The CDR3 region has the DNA TGTGCCAGCAGTTACTTGAGAGCGGGAGGGTTCGAGACCCAGTACTTC. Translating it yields CASSYLRAGGFETQYF.

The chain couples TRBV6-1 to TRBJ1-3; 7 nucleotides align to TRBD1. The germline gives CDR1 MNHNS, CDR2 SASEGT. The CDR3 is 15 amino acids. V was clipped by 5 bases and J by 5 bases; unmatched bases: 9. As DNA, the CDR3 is TGTGCCAGCAGTTCCCCGGACAGGTCCAGAAACACCATATATTTT. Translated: CASSSPDRSRNTIYF.

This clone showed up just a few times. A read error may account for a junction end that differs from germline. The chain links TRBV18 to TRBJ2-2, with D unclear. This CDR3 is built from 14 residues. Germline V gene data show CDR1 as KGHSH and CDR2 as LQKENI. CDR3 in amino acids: CASSPPSNTGELFF. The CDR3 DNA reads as TGTGCCAGCTCACCACCGTCGAATACCGGGGAGCTGTTTTTT. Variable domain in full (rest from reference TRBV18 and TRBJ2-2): NAGVMQNPRHLVRRRGQEARLRCSPMKGHSHVYWYRQLPEEGLKFMVYLQKENIIDESGMPKERFSAEFPKEGPSILRIQQVVRGDSAAYFCASSPPSNTGELFFGEGSRLTVL.

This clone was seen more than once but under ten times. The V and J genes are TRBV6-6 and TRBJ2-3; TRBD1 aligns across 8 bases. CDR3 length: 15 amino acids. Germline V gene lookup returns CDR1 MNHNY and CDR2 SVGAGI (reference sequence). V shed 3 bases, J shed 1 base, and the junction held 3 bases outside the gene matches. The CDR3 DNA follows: TGTGCCAGCAGTTATGGGGGACAGGGCACAGATACGCAGTATTTT. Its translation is CASSYGGQGTDTQYF.

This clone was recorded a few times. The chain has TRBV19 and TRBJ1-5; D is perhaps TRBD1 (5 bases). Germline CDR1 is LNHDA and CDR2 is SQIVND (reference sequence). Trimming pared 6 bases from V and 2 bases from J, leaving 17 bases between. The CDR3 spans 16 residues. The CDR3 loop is CASRVADRGGNQPQHF. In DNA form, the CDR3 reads TGTGCCAGTAGGGTAGCGGACCGGGGCGGCAATCAGCCCCAGCATTTT.

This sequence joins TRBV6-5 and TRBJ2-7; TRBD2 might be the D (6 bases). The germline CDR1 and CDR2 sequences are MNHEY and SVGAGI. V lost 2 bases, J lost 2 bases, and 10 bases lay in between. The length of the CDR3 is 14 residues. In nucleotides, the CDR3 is TGTGCCAGCAGTTACGATCGGGAGCCCTACGAGCAGTACTTC. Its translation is CASSYDREPYEQYF.

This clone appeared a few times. As DNA, the CDR3 is TGTGCCAGCTCAAGGTCCCAGGGGGCTAATGAAAAACTGTTTTTT. As protein: CASSRSQGANEKLFF. J is TRBJ1-4 and V is TRBV18; TRBD1 matches at 7 bases. J lost 3 bases, V lost 5 bases, and 6 bases had no gene match. This CDR3 region has 15 residues. Germline V gives CDR1 KGHSH, CDR2 LQKENI. Supplemented by reference TRBV18 and TRBJ1-4, the full variable domain reads NAGVMQNPRHLVRRRGQEARLRCSPMKGHSHVYWYRQLPEEGLKFMVYLQKENIIDESGMPKERFSAEFPKEGPSILRIQQVVRGDSAAYFCASSRSQGANEKLFFGSGTQLSVL.

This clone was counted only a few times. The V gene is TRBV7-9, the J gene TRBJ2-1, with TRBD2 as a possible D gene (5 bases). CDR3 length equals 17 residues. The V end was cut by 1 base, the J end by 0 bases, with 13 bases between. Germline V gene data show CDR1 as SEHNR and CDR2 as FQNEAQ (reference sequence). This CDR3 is CASSLGAGMSSYNEQFF. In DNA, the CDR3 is TGTGCCAGCAGCTTAGGGGCGGGTATGAGCTCCTACAATGAGCAGTTCTTC.

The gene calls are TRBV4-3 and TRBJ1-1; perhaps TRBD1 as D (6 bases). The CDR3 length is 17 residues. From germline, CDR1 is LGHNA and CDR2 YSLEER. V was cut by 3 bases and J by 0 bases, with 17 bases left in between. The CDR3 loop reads CASSHHQGGGMNTEAFF. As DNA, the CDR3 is TGCGCCAGCAGCCACCACCAAGGGGGGGGCATGAACACTGAAGCTTTCTTT.

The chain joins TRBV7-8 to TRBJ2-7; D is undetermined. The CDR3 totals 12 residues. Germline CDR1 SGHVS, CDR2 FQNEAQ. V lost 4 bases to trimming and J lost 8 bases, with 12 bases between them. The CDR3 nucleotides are TGTGCCAGCAGCTCCGCAGGACGGAAGCAGTACTTC. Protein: CASSSAGRKQYF.

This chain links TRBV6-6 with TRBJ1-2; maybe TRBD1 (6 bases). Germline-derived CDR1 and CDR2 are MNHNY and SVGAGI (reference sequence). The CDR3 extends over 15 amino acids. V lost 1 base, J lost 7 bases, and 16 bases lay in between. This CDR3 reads CASSYFGGASGGYTF. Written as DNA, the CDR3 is TGTGCCAGCAGTTACTTCGGGGGCGCTTCGGGTGGCTACACCTTC.

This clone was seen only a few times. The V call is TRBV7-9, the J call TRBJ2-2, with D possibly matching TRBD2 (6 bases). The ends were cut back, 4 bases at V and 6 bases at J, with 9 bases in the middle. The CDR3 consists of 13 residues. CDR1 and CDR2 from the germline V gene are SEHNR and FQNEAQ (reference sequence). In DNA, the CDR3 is TGTGCCAGCAGCTCCTGGGAGGCCGGGGAGCTGTTTTTT. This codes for CASSSWEAGELFF.

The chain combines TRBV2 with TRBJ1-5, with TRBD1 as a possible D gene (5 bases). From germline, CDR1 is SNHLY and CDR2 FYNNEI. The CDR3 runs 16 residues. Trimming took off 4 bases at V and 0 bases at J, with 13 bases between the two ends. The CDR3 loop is CASSGIDRRSNQPQHF. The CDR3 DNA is TGTGCCAGCAGTGGCATCGACAGACGTAGCAATCAGCCCCAGCATTTT.